This TCR beta chain was profiled in a study of cytomegalovirus exposure and HLA in healthy donors. The CDR3 loop spans 14 amino acids. Researchers ran the PCR with 60 Vbeta and 13 Jbeta primers. Measured with immunoSEQ multiplex PCR; TCRdb has only the in-frame clones, and not every one. This sample has about 210,000 clones, with around nine tenths found just once. The gene calls are TRBV21-1 and TRBJ1-4; no DNA check was done on the table's D call, TRBD1. TRBV21-1 is deemed a pseudogene. Source material: PBMCs. The sequence derives from a woman in her 30s in good health and CMV-seronegative. In DNA form, the CDR3 reads TGTGCCAGCAGCAAAGAAGGGGAAGGGGTAAAACTGTTTTTT. Translating it yields CASSKEGEGVKLFF.